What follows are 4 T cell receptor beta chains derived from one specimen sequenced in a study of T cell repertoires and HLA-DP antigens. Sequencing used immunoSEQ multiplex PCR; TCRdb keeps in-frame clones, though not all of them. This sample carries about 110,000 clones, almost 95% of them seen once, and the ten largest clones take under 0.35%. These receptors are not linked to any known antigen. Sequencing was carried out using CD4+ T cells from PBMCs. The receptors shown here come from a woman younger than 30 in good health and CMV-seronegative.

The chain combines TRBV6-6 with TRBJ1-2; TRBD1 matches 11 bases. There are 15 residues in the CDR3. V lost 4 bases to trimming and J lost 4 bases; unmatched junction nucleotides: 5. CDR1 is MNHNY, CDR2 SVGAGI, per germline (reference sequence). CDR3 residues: CASSSTGQGGYGYTF. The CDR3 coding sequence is TGTGCCAGCAGTTCCACGGGACAGGGGGGCTATGGCTACACCTTC.

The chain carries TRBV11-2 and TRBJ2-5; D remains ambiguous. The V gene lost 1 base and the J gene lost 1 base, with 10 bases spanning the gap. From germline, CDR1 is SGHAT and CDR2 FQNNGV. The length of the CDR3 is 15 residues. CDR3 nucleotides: TGTGCCAGCAGCTTAGTACGGTGGGGCCAAGAGACCCAGTACTTC. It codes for CASSLVRWGQETQYF.

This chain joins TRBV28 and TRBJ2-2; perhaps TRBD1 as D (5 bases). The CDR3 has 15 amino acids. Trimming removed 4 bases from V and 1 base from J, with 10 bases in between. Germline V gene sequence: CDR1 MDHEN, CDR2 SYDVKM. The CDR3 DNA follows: TGTGCCAGCAGTTATGACAGTAAGAACACCGGGGAGCTGTTTTTT. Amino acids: CASSYDSKNTGELFF.

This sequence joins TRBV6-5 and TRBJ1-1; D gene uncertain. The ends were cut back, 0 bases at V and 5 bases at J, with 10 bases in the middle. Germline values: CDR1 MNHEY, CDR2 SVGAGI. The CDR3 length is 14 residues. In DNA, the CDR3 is TGTGCCAGCAGTTACTCTGCAGGATTGACTGAAGCTTTCTTT. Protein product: CASSYSAGLTEAFF.